The 29 T cell receptor beta chains in this list originate from one sample, sequenced in a study of T cells in Graves' hyperthyroidism and ophthalmopathy. Template material for amplifying TCR beta CDR3 regions consisted of RNA transcripts. HTBI primers drove first-round RT-PCR of the TCR CDR3. TCRdb used MiXCR to reprocess the multiplex PCR reads, holding one entry per CDR3 protein. The sample lists around 300,000 distinct CDR3 sequences, less than 20% occurring once. Sequenced input: blood. The receptor source for this set is a man aged 45-65 years with Graves' ophthalmopathy.

This clonotype was detected ten times or more. The chain recombines TRBV3-1 with TRBJ2-7, with 9 nucleotides matching TRBD1. After removal of 3 bases from V and 7 bases from J, the junction contained 7 bases not matched to a gene. Germline V gene lookup returns CDR1 LGHDT and CDR2 YNNKEL (reference sequence). The CDR3 covers 14 residues. CDR3 in DNA: TGTGCCAGCAGCCATAGGACAGGGGCAGATGAGCAGTACTTC. This translates into CASSHRTGADEQYF.

This clonotype was picked up many times. The chain employs TRBV6-6 and TRBJ1-1, with 8 nucleotides matching TRBD1. There are 17 residues in the CDR3. The V and J ends lost 0 bases and 5 bases, in that order; junction bases with no gene match: 11. Germline CDR1 reads MNHNY; CDR2 reads SVGAGI (reference sequence). CDR3 DNA sequence: TGTGCCAGCAGTTACTCGAACCCAGGGGGCTTTTGGACTGAAGCTTTCTTT. Translating gives CASSYSNPGGFWTEAFF.

In this sample, this clonotype turned up many times. The rearrangement uses TRBV5-1 and TRBJ1-2, with TRBD1 matching 7 bases. The CDR3 length is 14 residues. Germline CDR1 reads SGHRS; CDR2 reads YFSETQ. V shed 1 base, J shed 4 bases, and the junction held 4 bases outside the gene matches. The CDR3 DNA sequence: TGCGCCAGCAGCTTGCCGGGACAGTCCTATGGCTACACCTTC. Translated: CASSLPGQSYGYTF. The whole variable domain, filled in from reference TRBV5-1 and TRBJ1-2, reads KAGVTQTPRYLIKTRGQQVTLSCSPISGHRSVSWYQQTPGQGLQFLFEYFSETQRNKGNFPGRFSGRQFSNSRSEMNVSTLELGDSALYLCASSLPGQSYGYTFGSGTRLTVV.

The chain links TRBV4-1 to TRBJ1-5; 9 bases line up with TRBD1. There are 17 residues in the CDR3. CDR1 is MGHRA, CDR2 YSYEKL, per germline. V was pared by 0 bases and J by 6 bases, with 9 bases of the junction left unmatched. The CDR3 reads CASSQDGTGWVAQPQHF. DNA of the CDR3: TGCGCCAGCAGCCAAGATGGGACAGGGTGGGTAGCTCAGCCCCAGCATTTT.

This clonotype has a count of ten or more. The chain joins TRBV11-3 to TRBJ2-5; TRBD2 matches at 8 bases. Germline CDR1 is SGHNT and CDR2 is YENEEA. CDR3 length: 15 residues. Trimming cost V 1 base and J 2 bases; bases outside gene matches: 3. The CDR3 DNA sequence: TGTGCCAGCAGCTTAGGGGCTAGCGGGCAAGAGACCCAGTACTTC. It yields the protein CASSLGASGQETQYF.

This sequence joins TRBV5-1 and TRBJ2-2, with D possibly matching TRBD2 (6 bases). The ends were cut back, 10 bases at V and 1 base at J, with 11 bases in the middle. The CDR3 covers 13 residues. Germline lookup yields CDR1 SGHRS and CDR2 YFSETQ. The CDR3 DNA sequence: TGCGCCGGCCGGGGAGGGAACACCGGGGAGCTGTTTTTT. This codes for CAGRGGNTGELFF.

This clonotype has only a few counts. The chain uses TRBV3-1 and TRBJ2-5; 7 bases agree with TRBD2. This CDR3 has 15 amino acids. Germline V gene sequence: CDR1 LGHDT, CDR2 YNNKEL (reference sequence). After removal of 1 base from V and 2 bases from J, the junction contained 4 bases not matched to a gene. The CDR3 nucleotides are TGTGCCAGCAGCCAAGTGGGGGGGGGGCAAGAGACCCAGTACTTC. It yields the protein CASSQVGGGQETQYF.

In this sample, this clonotype turned up a few times. The chain employs TRBV9 and TRBJ2-1; perhaps TRBD1 as D (6 bases). The V gene lost 0 bases and the J gene lost 0 bases, with 7 bases spanning the gap. The germline V gene encodes CDR1 SGDLS and CDR2 YYNGEE. The CDR3 totals 15 residues. DNA of the CDR3: TGTGCCAGCAGCGTAGTACAGGGCTCCTACAATGAGCAGTTCTTC. As protein: CASSVVQGSYNEQFF.

DNA for the CDR3: TGTGCCAGCAGCGCTATCTTGTCCTCCTACAATGAGCAGTTCTTC. Translated, it gives CASSAILSSYNEQFF. The chain carries TRBV9 and TRBJ2-1; D gene unclear. The CDR3 extends over 15 amino acids. The germline V gene has CDR1 SGDLS and CDR2 YYNGEE. V was trimmed by 3 bases and J by 0 bases, leaving 10 bases between them.

This clonotype showed up just a few times. V is TRBV20-1 and J is TRBJ2-7; either TRBD1 or TRBD2 may fit D (5 bases each). V lost 3 bases, J lost 2 bases, and 17 bases lay in between. The germline CDR1 and CDR2 sequences are DFQATT and SNEGSKA (reference sequence). The CDR3 is 15 amino acids. CDR3 DNA: TGCAGTGCTAGCCCATGGGACGGAACCACCTACGAGCAGTACTTC. Translating it yields CSASPWDGTTYEQYF.

The V gene is TRBV11-3, the J gene TRBJ2-3; 9 nucleotides agree with TRBD1. With 1 base clipped from V and 7 bases from J, the junction kept 9 bases outside the gene matches. The CDR3 is 16 residues long. From germline, CDR1 is SGHNT and CDR2 YENEEA. For the CDR3, the DNA is TGTGCCAGCAGCTTAGGGGCCGGGACAGGGTCCTATACGCAGTATTTT. It encodes CASSLGAGTGSYTQYF.

This chain's CDR3 is CATQNNVAVPYNEQFF. The CDR3 nucleotides read TGTGCCACCCAAAACAACGTAGCGGTTCCCTACAATGAGCAGTTCTTC. The chain uses TRBV6-1 and TRBJ2-1, with a weak D call TRBD2 (6 bases). The CDR3 extends over 16 amino acids. From germline, CDR1 is MNHNS and CDR2 SASEGT. V lost 10 bases to trimming and J lost 2 bases, with 21 bases between them.

This clonotype was seen a few times. The chain uses TRBV20-1 and TRBJ1-2, with D unresolved. The CDR3 sequence is 11 residues long. The germline V gene has CDR1 DFQATT and CDR2 SNEGSKA (reference sequence). The ends were cut back, 0 bases at V and 13 bases at J, with 12 bases in the middle. CDR3 sequence (DNA): TGCAGTGCTAGAGATCCGGGCTTGGGCACCTTC. Its translation: CSARDPGLGTF.

This clonotype was detected a few times. The chain couples TRBV4-1 to TRBJ1-5, with 7 positions matching TRBD1. V was clipped by 4 bases and J by 5 bases; unmatched bases: 2. CDR1 MGHRA and CDR2 YSYEKL come from the germline V gene. The CDR3 is 13 residues long. The CDR3 is CASSRQGDQPQHF. In DNA, the CDR3 is TGCGCCAGCAGCCGACAGGGAGATCAGCCCCAGCATTTT.

This chain uses TRBV27 with TRBJ2-7; D unclear. Germline V lookup: CDR1 MNHEY, CDR2 SMNVEV (reference sequence). The CDR3 extends over 11 amino acids. Deletions cut 10 bases from V and 3 bases from J, with 10 bases between. CDR3 bases: TGTGCCACCGTTACGAGCTACGAGCAGTACTTC. Its translation is CATVTSYEQYF.

This clonotype was detected only a few times. V usage is TRBV2 and J usage is TRBJ1-3; 7 positions agree with TRBD1. CDR1 and CDR2 from the germline V gene are SNHLY and FYNNEI. The length of the CDR3 is 14 residues. The J segment lost 7 bases and the V segment lost 3 bases, leaving 6 bases of the junction unmatched. The CDR3 DNA follows: TGTGCCAGCAGTGATGTAATCAGGGGGAACACCATATATTTT. This translates into CASSDVIRGNTIYF.

The V call is TRBV14, the J call TRBJ1-1; 7 nucleotides line up with TRBD1. Germline V CDR1 and CDR2: SGHDN, FVKESK. Trimming took 3 bases from V and 9 from J; bases not matched to a gene: 10. The CDR3 is made up of 14 amino acids. In DNA form, the CDR3 reads TGTGCCAGCAGCCAGGGGACAGCCCCCTCCCAAGCTTTCTTT. It translates to CASSQGTAPSQAFF. Full variable domain (missing parts from reference TRBV14 and TRBJ1-1): EAGVTQFPSHSVIEKGQTVTLRCDPISGHDNLYWYRRVMGKEIKFLLHFVKESKQDESGMPNNRFLAERTGGTYSTLKVQPAELEDSGVYFCASSQGTAPSQAFFGQGTRLTVV.

This clonotype occurred many times. The chain combines TRBV28 with TRBJ1-2; 10 bases fit TRBD1. Trimming cost V 7 bases and J 6 bases; bases outside gene matches: 5. The germline gives CDR1 MDHEN, CDR2 SYDVKM. The CDR3 contains 13 residues. The CDR3 here is CASTDRGPDGYTF. DNA for the CDR3: TGTGCCAGCACCGACAGGGGGCCTGATGGCTACACCTTC.

This clonotype came up many times. The chain uses TRBV20-1 and TRBJ1-1; 10 nucleotides align to TRBD1. The CDR3 totals 13 residues. Per germline, CDR1 DFQATT and CDR2 SNEGSKA (reference sequence). V shed 5 bases, J shed 5 bases, and the junction held 5 bases outside the gene matches. The CDR3 DNA follows: TGCAGTGCTCAGGGACAGGGGCGAACTGAAGCTTTCTTT. It specifies CSAQGQGRTEAFF.

The chain is built from TRBV10-3 and TRBJ1-5; D is possibly TRBD1 (6 bases). The V and J ends lost 2 bases and 7 bases respectively, with 18 bases between them. In germline, CDR1 is ENHRY, CDR2 SYGVKD. The CDR3 spans 16 residues. The CDR3 coding sequence is TGTGCCATCAGTGAGGAGCAGGGGAAATTTGGACAGCCCCAGCATTTT. This translates into CAISEEQGKFGQPQHF.

This clonotype was observed at least ten times. V and J are TRBV18 and TRBJ1-5, with D possibly being TRBD1 (5 bases). The CDR3 extends over 13 amino acids. The germline CDR1 and CDR2 sequences are KGHSH and LQKENI. Trimming left V 6 bases short and J 5 bases short, with 11 bases between. The CDR3 region has the DNA TGTGCCAGCTCCGGCGGGGGGGATCAGCCCCAGCATTTT. This gives the protein CASSGGGDQPQHF.

V is TRBV28 and J is TRBJ2-4, with 14 bases identical to TRBD2. The CDR3 runs 18 residues. Germline-derived CDR1 and CDR2 are MDHEN and SYDVKM. The V segment lost 2 bases and the J segment 0 bases; nucleotides outside the gene matches: 3. This CDR3 is CASSLRLAGGLAKNIQYF. Here the CDR3 DNA reads TGTGCCAGCAGTTTACGACTAGCGGGAGGGTTAGCCAAAAACATTCAGTACTTC.

At least ten counts were recorded for this clonotype. The chain is built from TRBV18 and TRBJ2-2; TRBD1 or TRBD2 may be the D gene (5 bases each). The V gene lost 1 base and the J gene lost 4 bases, with 10 bases spanning the gap. This CDR3 has 15 residues. The V gene's germline CDR1 is KGHSH and CDR2 LQKENI. CDR3 region: CASSPQSGSTGELFF. The CDR3 nucleotides read TGTGCCAGCTCACCACAGTCAGGGAGCACCGGGGAGCTGTTTTTT.

The rearrangement links TRBV19 to TRBJ2-2; the match to TRBD1 covers 8 bases. Trimming took 3 bases from V and 7 from J; bases not matched to a gene: 4. The germline CDR1 and CDR2 sequences are LNHDA and SQIVND (reference sequence). This CDR3 has 14 amino acids. For the CDR3, the DNA is TGTGCCAGTAGTATGGACAGGGTTAACGGGGAGCTGTTTTTT. It specifies CASSMDRVNGELFF.

The genes are TRBV15 and TRBJ2-7, with D perhaps matching TRBD2 (6 bases). Per the germline V gene, CDR1 is LNHNV and CDR2 is YYDKDF (reference sequence). CDR3 length: 13 amino acids. Trimming pared 0 bases from V and 7 bases from J, leaving 10 bases between. The CDR3 DNA follows: TGTGCCACCAGCAGAGATCTAGGGAGGGAGCAGTACTTC. Amino acid sequence: CATSRDLGREQYF.

V is TRBV2 and J is TRBJ2-1, with 12 bases fitting TRBD2. Germline V gene sequence: CDR1 SNHLY, CDR2 FYNNEI. The J segment lost 0 bases and the V segment lost 7 bases, leaving 13 bases of the junction unmatched. The CDR3 extends over 19 amino acids. The CDR3 DNA reads as TGTGCCAGCATTAACAGGCTAGCGGGAGGGCGGAGCTCCTACAATGAGCAGTTCTTC. This gives the protein CASINRLAGGRSSYNEQFF.

This clonotype was seen ten or more times. V and J are TRBV28 and TRBJ1-2, with 9 nucleotides matching TRBD1. The V gene end was trimmed by 6 bases and the J gene end by 0 bases; junction bases not matched to a gene: 2. CDR1 and CDR2 (germline): MDHEN, SYDVKM. There are 14 residues in the CDR3. The CDR3 DNA follows: TGTGCCAGCAGCACAGGGGGCTCTAACTATGGCTACACCTTC. Translation gives CASSTGGSNYGYTF.

This clonotype was observed a single time. V gene TRBV14 combines with J gene TRBJ2-2; TRBD2 matches 9 bases. Germline CDR1 is SGHDN and CDR2 is FVKESK. The CDR3 totals 15 residues. The junction had 9 bases not matched to a gene; V was cut back by 7 bases and J by 6 bases. The CDR3 reads CASKRLAGDSGELFF. In DNA form, the CDR3 reads TGTGCCAGCAAGAGATTAGCGGGAGACTCCGGGGAGCTGTTTTTT. The full variable domain, completed using reference TRBV14 and TRBJ2-2, is EAGVTQFPSHSVIEKGQTVTLRCDPISGHDNLYWYRRVMGKEIKFLLHFVKESKQDESGMPNNRFLAERTGGTYSTLKVQPAELEDSGVYFCASKRLAGDSGELFFGEGSRLTVL.

This clonotype came up a few times. The V and J genes are TRBV5-6 and TRBJ2-7; TRBD2 is a possible D gene (7 bases). Between the trimmed V and J ends, which lost 4 bases and 3 bases, there was a span of 20 bases. The CDR3 has 16 amino acids. The V gene's germline CDR1 is SGHDT and CDR2 YYEEEE. CDR3 nucleotide sequence: TGTGCCAGCAGCATAAGACTAGCCATACAGGGCTACGAGCAGTACTTC. Translating it yields CASSIRLAIQGYEQYF.